The next 10 T cell receptor beta chains were all read from a single sample in a study of blood T cells in healthy people across ages. Next came a second PCR, run for about 7 to 12 cycles, which used a sample-barcoded 5' primer along with a J-beta primer mix. TCRdb re-called the 5' RACE reads with MiXCR, one entry per CDR3 protein. This table has about 720,000 distinct CDR3 sequences, 20% to 25% appearing once. What was sequenced was blood. These receptors all come from a man aged 70 or older in good health.

In its sample, this clonotype was seen a few times. The chain employs TRBV5-4 and TRBJ1-2; D gene uncertain. This CDR3 has 14 amino acids. CDR1 and CDR2 (germline): SGHNT, YYREEE (reference sequence). Trimming took off 5 bases at V and 0 bases at J, with 11 bases between the two ends. CDR3 protein: CASRPPDTNYGYTF. The CDR3 DNA reads as TGTGCCAGCAGACCCCCCGACACTAACTATGGCTACACCTTC.

This clonotype was observed a few times. The gene calls are TRBV3-1 and TRBJ2-1; D unresolved. The CDR3 length is 14 residues. Germline values: CDR1 LGHDT, CDR2 YNNKEL (reference sequence). V lost 4 bases and J 8 bases, leaving 15 bases between the germline ends. The CDR3 sequence is CASSPTTLSDEQFF. The CDR3 bases are TGTGCCAGCAGCCCGACAACCCTTTCGGATGAGCAGTTCTTC.

The genes are TRBV6-5 and TRBJ2-4; 7 nucleotides align to TRBD1. From germline, CDR1 is MNHEY and CDR2 SVGAGI. V trimming: 2 bases; J trimming: 6 bases; junction bases outside the gene matches: 1. The CDR3 runs to 13 residues. CDR3 coding DNA: TGTGCCAGCAGTTACAGGGGGCTAAACATTCAGTACTTC. Protein sequence: CASSYRGLNIQYF.

This clonotype was seen a few times. This chain links TRBV7-9 with TRBJ2-5; maybe TRBD1 (6 bases). Germline CDR1 reads SEHNR; CDR2 reads FQNEAQ (reference sequence). Trimming cost V 4 bases and J 1 base, with 10 bases left between them. The CDR3 runs to 14 residues. The CDR3 sequence is CASSSRTAQETQYF. CDR3 coding DNA: TGTGCCAGCAGCTCCCGGACAGCCCAAGAGACCCAGTACTTC.

This clonotype was picked up a small number of times. The genes are TRBV3-1 and TRBJ1-2; TRBD1 matches 7 bases. This CDR3 comprises 15 residues. The germline CDR1 and CDR2 sequences are LGHDT and YNNKEL (reference sequence). J was trimmed by 0 bases and V by 3 bases; bases with no gene match: 4. The CDR3 reads CASSHRTGTNYGYTF. The CDR3 DNA follows: TGTGCCAGCAGCCACAGGACAGGAACTAACTATGGCTACACCTTC.

The J gene is TRBJ2-2, the V gene TRBV5-6; D not certain. Germline CDR1 is SGHDT and CDR2 is YYEEEE. The CDR3 loop spans 14 amino acids. Trimming took off 0 bases at V and 6 bases at J, with 9 bases between the two ends. CDR3 region: CASSLDLVAGELFF. CDR3 bases: TGTGCCAGCAGCTTGGACCTGGTCGCCGGGGAGCTGTTTTTT.

The chain recombines TRBV12-3 or TRBV12-4 with TRBJ2-2; 8 bases match TRBD1. V shed 7 bases, J shed 6 bases, and the junction held 7 bases outside the gene matches. This CDR3 spans 14 amino acids. CDR3 in DNA: TGTGCCAGCATCTTCATACAGGGGGCCGGGGAGCTGTTTTTT. Translated, it gives CASIFIQGAGELFF.

The chain combines TRBV11-2 with TRBJ1-5; D possibly corresponds to TRBD1 (6 bases). The length of the CDR3 is 15 residues. V was pared by 4 bases and J by 3 bases, with 13 bases between. CDR1 and CDR2 from the germline V gene are SGHAT and FQNNGV. CDR3 in DNA: TGTGCCAGCAGCTCCTCCGGGACACCCAATCAGCCCCAGCATTTT. As protein: CASSSSGTPNQPQHF.

The chain links TRBV9 to TRBJ1-2; TRBD1 matches at 10 bases. Losses at the gene ends were 0 bases for V and 7 bases for J; bases not matched to a gene: 12. This CDR3 is 17 amino acids long. Per the germline V gene, CDR1 is SGDLS and CDR2 is YYNGEE. The CDR3 is CASSVATRTGGPSGYTF. For the CDR3, the DNA is TGTGCCAGCAGCGTAGCTACAAGGACAGGGGGACCCAGTGGCTACACCTTC.

This clonotype was seen a handful of times. V usage is TRBV7-2 and J usage is TRBJ2-5, with TRBD2 matching over 13 bases. The germline CDR1 and CDR2 sequences are SGHTA and FQGNSA. This CDR3 region has 15 residues. After removal of 4 bases from V and 4 bases from J, the junction contained 3 bases not matched to a gene. The CDR3 protein is CASSWGLAGLETQYF. The DNA of the CDR3 is TGTGCCAGCAGCTGGGGACTAGCGGGACTAGAGACCCAGTACTTC.